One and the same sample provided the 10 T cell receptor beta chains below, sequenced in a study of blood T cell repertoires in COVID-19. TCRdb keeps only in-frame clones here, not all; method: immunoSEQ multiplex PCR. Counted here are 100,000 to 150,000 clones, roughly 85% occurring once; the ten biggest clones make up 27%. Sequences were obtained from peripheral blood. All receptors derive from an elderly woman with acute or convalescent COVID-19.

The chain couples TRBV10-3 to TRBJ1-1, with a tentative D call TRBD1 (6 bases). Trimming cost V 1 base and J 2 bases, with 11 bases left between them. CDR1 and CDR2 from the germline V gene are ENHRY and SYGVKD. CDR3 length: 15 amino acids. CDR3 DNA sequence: TGTGCCATCAGTGAGTTACAGGGTCGCAACACTGAAGCTTTCTTT. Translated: CAISELQGRNTEAFF.

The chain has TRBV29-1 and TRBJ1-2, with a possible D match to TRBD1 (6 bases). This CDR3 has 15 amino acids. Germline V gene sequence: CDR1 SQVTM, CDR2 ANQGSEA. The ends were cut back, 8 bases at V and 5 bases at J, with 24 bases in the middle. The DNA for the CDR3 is TGCAGCATCGGACGGACAGCCCATTCGGAGTATGGCTACACCTTC. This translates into CSIGRTAHSEYGYTF.

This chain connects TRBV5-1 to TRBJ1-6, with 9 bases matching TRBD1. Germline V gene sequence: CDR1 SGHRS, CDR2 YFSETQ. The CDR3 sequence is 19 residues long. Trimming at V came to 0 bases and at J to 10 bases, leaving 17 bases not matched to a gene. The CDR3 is CASSLGHLPGQGLESPLHF. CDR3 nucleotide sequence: TGCGCCAGCAGCTTGGGCCACCTGCCGGGACAGGGTTTGGAATCACCCCTCCACTTT.

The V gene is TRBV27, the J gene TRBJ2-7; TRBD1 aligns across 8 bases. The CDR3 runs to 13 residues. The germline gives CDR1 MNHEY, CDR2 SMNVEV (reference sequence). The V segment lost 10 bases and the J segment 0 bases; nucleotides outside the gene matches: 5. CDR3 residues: CAIRGPNSYEQYF. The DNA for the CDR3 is TGTGCCATCAGGGGGCCTAACTCCTACGAGCAGTACTTC.

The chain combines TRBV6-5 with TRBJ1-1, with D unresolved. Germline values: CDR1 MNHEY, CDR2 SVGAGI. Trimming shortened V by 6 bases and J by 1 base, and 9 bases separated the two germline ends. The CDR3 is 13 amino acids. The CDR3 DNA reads TGTGCCAGCAGGTCACCAGAGAACACTGAAGCTTTCTTT. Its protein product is CASRSPENTEAFF.

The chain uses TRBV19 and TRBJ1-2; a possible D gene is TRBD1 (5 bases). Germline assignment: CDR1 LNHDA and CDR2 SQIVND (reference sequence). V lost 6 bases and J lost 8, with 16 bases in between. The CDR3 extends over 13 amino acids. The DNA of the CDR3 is TGTGCCAGTAGAAAGCAGGGTTTAAGCGGCTACACCTTC. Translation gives CASRKQGLSGYTF.

This CDR3 reads CASSPTGFNEQFF. In DNA form, the CDR3 reads TGTGCCAGCAGCCCGACAGGGTTCAATGAGCAGTTCTTC. V and J are TRBV11-3 and TRBJ2-1, with 7 bases fitting TRBD1. From germline, CDR1 is SGHNT and CDR2 YENEEA. Germline trimming cut 5 bases from V and 6 bases from J; bases unmatched to any gene: 4. This CDR3 has 13 residues.

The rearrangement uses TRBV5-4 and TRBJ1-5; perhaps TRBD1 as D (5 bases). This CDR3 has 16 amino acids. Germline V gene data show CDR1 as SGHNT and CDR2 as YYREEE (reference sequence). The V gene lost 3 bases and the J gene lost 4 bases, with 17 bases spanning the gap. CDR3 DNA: TGTGCCAGCAGCTATTGGGACCCGGGAGTTAATCAGCCCCAGCATTTT. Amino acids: CASSYWDPGVNQPQHF.

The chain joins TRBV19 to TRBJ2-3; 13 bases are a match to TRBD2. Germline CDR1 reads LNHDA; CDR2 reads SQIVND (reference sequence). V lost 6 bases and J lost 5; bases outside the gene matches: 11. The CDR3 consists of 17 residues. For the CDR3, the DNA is TGTGCCAGTAGGCCGCCGGGACTAGCGGGGCGAATAGATACGCAGTATTTT. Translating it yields CASRPPGLAGRIDTQYF.

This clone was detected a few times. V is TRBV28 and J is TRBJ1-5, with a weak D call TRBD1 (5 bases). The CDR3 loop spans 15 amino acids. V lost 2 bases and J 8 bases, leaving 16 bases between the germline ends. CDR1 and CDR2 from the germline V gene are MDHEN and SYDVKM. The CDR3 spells CASSLGGVEAKPQHF. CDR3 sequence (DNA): TGTGCCAGCAGTTTAGGAGGGGTCGAGGCGAAGCCCCAGCATTTT. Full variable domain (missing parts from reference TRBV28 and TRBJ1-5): DVKVTQSSRYLVKRTGEKVFLECVQDMDHENMFWYRQDPGLGLRLIYFSYDVKMKEKGDIPEGYSVSREKKERFSLILESASTNQTSMYLCASSLGGVEAKPQHFGDGTRLSIL.